In this sample, the clone carrying this TCR beta chain turned up many times. Its target is unknown. The read finishes 3 residues shy of the CDR3 end, and the germline J gene is used to complete it. Blood samples were heparinized, about 5 to 9 ml per donor. This entry comes from a study of T cell clonality in common variable immunodeficiency. The CDR3 is made up of 14 amino acids. Germline CDR1 is SGHNT and CDR2 is YYREEE (reference sequence). Equal genomic DNA amounts from CVID and control samples were sequenced. Generated by immunoSEQ multiplex PCR, the TCRdb table keeps only in-frame clones and is missing some. The sample yields roughly 42,000 clones, without any singletons. Notes on the study in general: T cell subpopulation sequencing would be needed to explain CVID clonality.

V and J are TRBV5-4 and TRBJ1-2, with TRBD1 matching over 8 bases. This receptor was obtained from a person aged 18-70 years in good health. The specimen was peripheral blood mononuclear cells. The part of the CDR3 DNA that was read is TGTGCCAGCAGCCCCTGGGACAGGACTGAGGGC. Amino acids: CASSPWDRTEG. The whole CDR3 protein is CASSPWDRTEGYTF. Supplemented by reference TRBV5-4 and TRBJ1-2, the full variable domain reads ETGVTQSPTHLIKTRGQQVTLRCSSQSGHNTVSWYQQALGQGPQFIFQYYREEENGRGNFPPRFSGLQFPNYSSELNVNALELDDSALYLCASSPWDRTEGYTFGSGTRLTVV.